These 27 T cell receptor beta chains share one sample of origin, sequenced in a study of cytomegalovirus exposure and HLA in healthy donors. The PCR used 60 Vbeta and 13 Jbeta primers. The table came from immunoSEQ multiplex PCR; TCRdb's copy has only in-frame clones and leaves some out. The table lists roughly 230,000 clones, 80% to 95% of them singletons. Sequences were obtained from PBMCs. These receptors came from a girl aged 2 to 9 in good health and CMV-seronegative.

This clone has just one count. The V gene is TRBV6-5, the J gene TRBJ2-1; D unclear. Trimming took 2 bases from V and 8 from J, leaving 16 bases between them. The length of the CDR3 is 15 residues. CDR1 and CDR2 from the germline V gene are MNHEY and SVGAGI. This CDR3 reads CASSYRPLFLDEQFF. In DNA form, the CDR3 reads TGTGCCAGCAGTTACAGGCCTCTTTTCCTAGATGAGCAGTTCTTC.

The V gene is TRBV5-1, the J gene TRBJ2-7; perhaps TRBD1 as D (6 bases). CDR1 and CDR2 (germline): SGHRS, YFSETQ. With 4 bases removed from V and 6 bases from J, the gap between germline ends came to 8 bases. This CDR3 contains 11 residues. The CDR3, as DNA: TGCGCCAGCAGCCCAGGGGTCGAGCAGTACTTC. The encoded protein is CASSPGVEQYF.

The V and J genes are TRBV6-5 and TRBJ2-7; 10 bases match TRBD2. This CDR3 region has 14 residues. After removal of 8 bases from V and 3 bases from J, the junction contained 7 bases not matched to a gene. Germline CDR1 is MNHEY and CDR2 is SVGAGI. In nucleotides, the CDR3 is TGTGCCAGCCGACGGGAGCGGGGGGGCTACGAGCAGTACTTC. This encodes CASRRERGGYEQYF.

The gene calls are TRBV18 and TRBJ1-4, with D hard to call. Trimming left V 5 bases short and J 3 bases short, with 13 bases between. The CDR3 contains 15 residues. Germline-derived CDR1 and CDR2 are KGHSH and LQKENI. In DNA, the CDR3 is TGTGCCAGCTCATTTTTCACTGAGGCTAATGAAAAACTGTTTTTT. It yields the protein CASSFFTEANEKLFF.

This clone has a handful of counts. CDR3 sequence (DNA): TGTGCCAGCAGCCAATCAGCTGGCTACACCTTC. Amino acids: CASSQSAGYTF. The gene calls are TRBV16 and TRBJ1-2; D unresolved. The CDR3 totals 11 residues. The germline V and J ends were trimmed by 0 bases and 7 bases, with 3 bases remaining between them. CDR1 and CDR2 from the germline V gene are KGHSY and FQNENV.

This chain uses TRBV28 with TRBJ1-6; D is unresolved. V lost 2 bases, J lost 10 bases, and 9 bases lay in between. This CDR3 spans 13 amino acids. CDR1 and CDR2 (germline): MDHEN, SYDVKM. In nucleotides, the CDR3 is TGTGCCAGCAGTTTACTTGGGCCCTCACCCCTCCACTTT. This sequence encodes CASSLLGPSPLHF.

The chain couples TRBV29-1 to TRBJ1-1, with 10 bases identical to TRBD1. Per the germline V gene, CDR1 is SQVTM and CDR2 is ANQGSEA. This CDR3 has 14 amino acids. Losses at the gene ends were 6 bases for V and 4 bases for J; bases not matched to a gene: 8. CDR3 sequence reads: CSVCDRGPGTEAFF. In DNA form, the CDR3 reads TGCAGCGTCTGTGACAGGGGGCCGGGCACTGAAGCTTTCTTT.

V gene TRBV10-3 combines with J gene TRBJ1-1; a weak D match, TRBD1 (6 bases). The CDR3 consists of 14 residues. Germline lookup yields CDR1 ENHRY and CDR2 SYGVKD. The V end lost 5 bases, the J end lost 2 bases, and 12 bases lay between the germline ends. Here the CDR3 reads CAISPDRKNTEAFF. CDR3 nucleotide sequence: TGTGCCATCAGTCCGGACAGAAAAAACACTGAAGCTTTCTTT.

The chain couples TRBV30 to TRBJ1-1; 8 bases align to TRBD1. Trimming cost V 4 bases and J 1 base; bases outside gene matches: 5. CDR1 GTSNPN and CDR2 SVGIG come from the germline V gene (reference sequence). This CDR3 has 14 residues. Written as DNA, the CDR3 is TGTGCCTGGAACGCACAGGGGGGGAACACTGAAGCTTTCTTT. It specifies CAWNAQGGNTEAFF. Using reference TRBV30 and TRBJ1-1 for the parts outside the CDR3, the full variable domain is SQTIHQWPATLVQPVGSPLSLECTVEGTSNPNLYWYRQAAGRGLQLLFYSVGIGQISSEVPQNLSASRPQDRQFILSSKKLLLSDSGFYLCAWNAQGGNTEAFFGQGTRLTVV.

The chain recombines TRBV18 with TRBJ2-7; D is ambiguous. CDR1 and CDR2 (germline): KGHSH, LQKENI. V gave up 3 bases and J gave up 6 bases, with 6 bases separating them. The CDR3 runs to 11 residues. In nucleotides, the CDR3 is TGTGCCAGCTCACCTCTCGGCGAGCAGTACTTC. Its protein is CASSPLGEQYF.

The genes are TRBV18 and TRBJ2-1, with D possibly being TRBD1 (5 bases). The CDR3 runs 13 residues. The germline V and J ends were trimmed by 2 bases and 5 bases, with 7 bases remaining between them. Germline V gives CDR1 KGHSH, CDR2 LQKENI. The DNA for the CDR3 is TGTGCCAGCTCACCAGTGACAGACAATGAGCAGTTCTTC. It codes for CASSPVTDNEQFF. The whole variable domain, remainder taken from reference TRBV18 and TRBJ2-1, is NAGVMQNPRHLVRRRGQEARLRCSPMKGHSHVYWYRQLPEEGLKFMVYLQKENIIDESGMPKERFSAEFPKEGPSILRIQQVVRGDSAAYFCASSPVTDNEQFFGPGTRLTVL.

V usage is TRBV2 and J usage is TRBJ2-2; the D gene is possibly TRBD1 (6 bases). The germline V gene has CDR1 SNHLY and CDR2 FYNNEI. V lost 6 bases and J lost 0, with 8 bases in between. This CDR3 contains 14 residues. CDR3 sequence (DNA): TGTGCCAGCAGGGGGACACCGAACACCGGGGAGCTGTTTTTT. Protein sequence: CASRGTPNTGELFF. Drawing the rest from reference TRBV2 and TRBJ2-2, the complete variable domain is EPEVTQTPSHQVTQMGQEVILRCVPISNHLYFYWYRQILGQKVEFLVSFYNNEISEKSEIFDDQFSVERPDGSNFTLKIRSTKLEDSAMYFCASRGTPNTGELFFGEGSRLTVL.

The table lists this clone with a count of one. This chain joins TRBV6-5 and TRBJ1-5; maybe TRBD1 (5 bases). V was cut by 6 bases and J by 4 bases, with 13 bases left in between. Germline-derived CDR1 and CDR2 are MNHEY and SVGAGI. The CDR3 has 14 amino acids. The CDR3 DNA reads TGTGCCAGCAGACCCGACAGTATGAATCAGCCCCAGCATTTT. It yields the protein CASRPDSMNQPQHF.

This clone turned up a few times. CDR3 amino acids: CASSFNSPEQYF. In nucleotides, the CDR3 is TGTGCCAGCAGCTTCAATAGCCCCGAGCAGTACTTC. The chain is built from TRBV5-8 and TRBJ2-7, with D unresolved. CDR1 and CDR2 from the germline V gene are SGHTS and YDEGEE. Trimming took 2 bases from V and 6 from J, leaving 9 bases between them. The CDR3 spans 12 residues.

CDR3 sequence (DNA): TGCGCCAGCAGCTTGGGGACGGACTCCTATAGCAATCAGCCCCAGCATTTT. Its protein product is CASSLGTDSYSNQPQHF. The chain recombines TRBV5-1 with TRBJ1-5; D not certain. The CDR3 loop spans 17 amino acids. From germline, CDR1 is SGHRS and CDR2 YFSETQ. The V gene lost 0 bases and the J gene lost 0 bases, with 13 bases spanning the gap.

In its sample, this clone was seen once. V usage is TRBV30 and J usage is TRBJ2-7; D is unresolved. CDR1 and CDR2 (germline): GTSNPN, SVGIG (reference sequence). CDR3 size: 13 residues. Trimming took off 1 base at V and 2 bases at J, with 9 bases between the two ends. The CDR3, as DNA: TGTGCCTGGAGTGAGGAGATAGCCTACGAGCAGTACTTC. Amino acid sequence: CAWSEEIAYEQYF.

This chain uses TRBV11-2 with TRBJ2-2, with 11 bases aligning to TRBD1. The V and J ends lost 9 bases and 6 bases, in that order; junction bases with no gene match: 9. CDR1 SGHAT and CDR2 FQNNGV come from the germline V gene. The CDR3 consists of 15 residues. CDR3 DNA sequence: TGTGCCAGTGAGAGAGGGACAGGGGGAGCCGGGGAGCTGTTTTTT. Translating it yields CASERGTGGAGELFF.

V and J are TRBV30 and TRBJ1-1, with a possible D match to TRBD1 (5 bases). This CDR3 comprises 13 residues. V was cut by 1 base and J by 1 base, with 7 bases left in between. The V gene's germline CDR1 is GTSNPN and CDR2 SVGIG (reference sequence). CDR3 bases: TGTGCCTGGAGTGGCAGGGCGAACACTGAAGCTTTCTTT. This sequence encodes CAWSGRANTEAFF. Supplemented by reference TRBV30 and TRBJ1-1, the full variable domain reads SQTIHQWPATLVQPVGSPLSLECTVEGTSNPNLYWYRQAAGRGLQLLFYSVGIGQISSEVPQNLSASRPQDRQFILSSKKLLLSDSGFYLCAWSGRANTEAFFGQGTRLTVV.

V usage is TRBV4-2 and J usage is TRBJ1-4; TRBD1 agrees at 8 bases. CDR3 size: 18 residues. Germline CDR1 is LGHNA and CDR2 is YNFKEQ. The V and J ends lost 0 bases and 3 bases, in that order; junction bases with no gene match: 9. The CDR3 loop reads CASSQDPTLTGANEKLFF. The CDR3 coding sequence is TGTGCCAGCAGCCAAGATCCTACCCTGACAGGGGCTAATGAAAAACTGTTTTTT.

This chain links TRBV6-5 with TRBJ1-5; no reliable D call. This CDR3 comprises 13 residues. Trimming left V 5 bases short and J 4 bases short, with 9 bases between. Germline CDR1 and CDR2: MNHEY and SVGAGI. The CDR3 coding sequence is TGTGCCAGCAGTAGCGACCAGAATCAGCCCCAGCATTTT. Its protein is CASSSDQNQPQHF.

This chain links TRBV30 with TRBJ1-1; 8 bases are shared with TRBD1. The CDR3 is 14 amino acids. Per the germline V gene, CDR1 is GTSNPN and CDR2 is SVGIG (reference sequence). V trimming: 2 bases; J trimming: 1 base; junction bases outside the gene matches: 3. As DNA, the CDR3 is TGTGCCTGGAGTACCGGGACAGGGAACACTGAAGCTTTCTTT. This sequence encodes CAWSTGTGNTEAFF.

The rearrangement links TRBV11-2 to TRBJ2-5, with D tentatively TRBD2 (6 bases). CDR3 length equals 15 residues. Trimming removed 0 bases at V and 5 bases at J, with 13 bases between. The germline V gene encodes CDR1 SGHAT and CDR2 FQNNGV. The CDR3 DNA is TGTGCCAGCAGCTTAGACGGGAGCGGTACGGAGACCCAGTACTTC. It codes for CASSLDGSGTETQYF.

The V and J genes are TRBV7-9 and TRBJ1-1; D remains ambiguous. Germline values: CDR1 SEHNR, CDR2 FQNEAQ (reference sequence). The CDR3 has 16 amino acids. Trimming removed 5 bases at V and 4 bases at J, with 20 bases between. The CDR3 region has the DNA TGTGCCAGCAGCCCGAGTAGTCCAGGTTTCTTCACTGAAGCTTTCTTT. The encoded protein is CASSPSSPGFFTEAFF.

About this clone: One end of the junction is discordant with germline, which a read error may explain. The V gene is TRBV7-9, the J gene TRBJ1-4, with unresolved D. Germline V gene lookup returns CDR1 SEHNR and CDR2 FQNEAQ (reference sequence). The CDR3 has 12 residues. DNA for the CDR3: TGTTCCAGCAGCTTACCCACCGGAAAACTGTTTTTT. It yields the protein CSSSLPTGKLFF.

This rearrangement joins TRBV27 to TRBJ1-4, with a tentative D call TRBD1 (6 bases). Germline CDR1 MNHEY, CDR2 SMNVEV (reference sequence). CDR3 length: 14 amino acids. V was clipped by 5 bases and J by 4 bases, with 11 bases between them. The CDR3 loop is CASSKQGLNEKLFF. The CDR3 DNA follows: TGTGCCAGCAGTAAACAGGGTCTTAATGAAAAACTGTTTTTT.

V is TRBV7-3 and J is TRBJ1-1; D is ambiguous. The CDR3 has 13 amino acids. Between the trimmed V and J ends, which lost 5 bases and 1 base, there was a span of 8 bases. The germline V gene encodes CDR1 SGHTA and CDR2 FQGTGA. In nucleotides, the CDR3 is TGTGCCAGCAGCAATAGCGGGAACACTGAAGCTTTCTTT. This codes for CASSNSGNTEAFF.

CDR3 sequence (DNA): TGTGCCAGCAGCGTGGGACAGGAGCTGTTTTTT. The encoded protein is CASSVGQELFF. The chain recombines TRBV7-9 with TRBJ2-2, with TRBD1 as a possible D gene (6 bases). This CDR3 region has 11 residues. V lost 5 bases, J lost 10 bases, and 8 bases lay in between. Germline assignment: CDR1 SEHNR and CDR2 FQNEAQ (reference sequence).